Listed below are T cell receptor beta chains from one sample, sequenced in a study of blood T cells in healthy people across ages. TCRdb reprocessed the 5' RACE reads with MiXCR, giving one entry per CDR3 protein. This sample has 750,000 to 950,000 distinct CDR3 sequences, with roughly 24% found just once. This sample also appeared in a second study, on T cells of mothers and their children.

What was sequenced was blood. These receptors were obtained from a boy younger than 18 in good health. Each CDR3 is given with its conserved first and last residue. Fields, in order: D gene, V gene, J gene, clone size, CDR3 length, CDR3 protein, CDR3 DNA. The D gene is left open where the match is weak. Clone size, where shown, is once, few, many, or a class for clones that have expanded.

D gene: TRBD2; V gene: TRBV5-5; J gene: TRBJ2-1; clone size: few; CDR3 length: 15; CDR3 protein: CASRMLLGGATEQFF; CDR3 DNA: TGTGCCAGCAGAATGCTACTCGGGGGGGCCACCGAGCAGTTCTTC
D gene: -; V gene: TRBV21-1; J gene: TRBJ2-5; clone size: -; CDR3 length: 13; CDR3 protein: CASSTDSRETQYF; CDR3 DNA: TGTGCCAGCAGTACGGACAGCCGGGAGACCCAGTACTTC
D gene: TRBD2; V gene: TRBV6-1; J gene: TRBJ2-3; clone size: -; CDR3 length: 16; CDR3 protein: CASSEVSGIGTDTQYF; CDR3 DNA: TGTGCCAGCAGTGAAGTGAGCGGGATTGGCACAGATACGCAGTATTTT
D gene: -; V gene: TRBV20-1; J gene: TRBJ1-2; clone size: -; CDR3 length: 13; CDR3 protein: CSARVPENYGYTF; CDR3 DNA: TGCAGTGCTAGGGTACCAGAAAACTATGGCTACACCTTC
D gene: -; V gene: TRBV12-3/TRBV12-4; J gene: TRBJ1-2; clone size: few; CDR3 length: 14; CDR3 protein: CASSLIGRDYGYTF; CDR3 DNA: TGTGCCAGCAGTTTAATAGGGAGGGACTATGGCTACACCTTC
D gene: TRBD2; V gene: TRBV6-5; J gene: TRBJ2-5; clone size: few; CDR3 length: 12; CDR3 protein: CASRPTSGGLNF; CDR3 DNA: TGTGCCAGCAGACCCACTAGCGGGGGACTAAACTTC
D gene: -; V gene: TRBV5-5; J gene: TRBJ2-5; clone size: few; CDR3 length: 13; CDR3 protein: CASSLIQQETQYF; CDR3 DNA: TGTGCCAGCAGCTTGATTCAACAAGAGACCCAGTACTTC
D gene: TRBD1; V gene: TRBV4-2; J gene: TRBJ2-5; clone size: -; CDR3 length: 15; CDR3 protein: CASSPWSEGAETQYF; CDR3 DNA: TGTGCCAGCAGCCCGTGGAGCGAGGGGGCTGAGACCCAGTACTTC
D gene: -; V gene: TRBV2; J gene: TRBJ2-3; clone size: -; CDR3 length: 13; CDR3 protein: CASISLGGDTQYF; CDR3 DNA: TGTGCCAGCATAAGTTTGGGGGGAGATACGCAGTATTTT
D gene: -; V gene: TRBV9; J gene: TRBJ2-3; clone size: -; CDR3 length: 15; CDR3 protein: CASSEHSRGTDTQYF; CDR3 DNA: TGTGCCAGCAGCGAACACTCAAGGGGGACAGATACGCAGTATTTT